These 2 T cell receptor beta chains were all obtained from the same sample, sequenced in a study of response to subunit inactivated influenza vaccine. TCRdb re-called the RT-PCR reads with MiXCR, one entry per CDR3 protein. The repertoire holds hundreds of thousands of distinct CDR3 sequences, with 10% to 15% as singletons. The sample consisted of PBMCs from blood, taken on the day of vaccination. These TCRs come from a man aged 50-60 years who received an inactivated influenza vaccine.

This clonotype occurred a few times. The rearrangement uses TRBV28 and TRBJ2-4, with no clear D. Germline V gene lookup returns CDR1 MDHEN and CDR2 SYDVKM. This CDR3 has 16 amino acids. Trimming removed 4 bases from V and 0 bases from J, with 13 bases in between. CDR3 DNA sequence: TGTGCCAGCAGTTCCCGGAATCTGTTAGCCAAAAACATTCAGTACTTC. It translates to CASSSRNLLAKNIQYF. The complete variable domain, with remaining parts taken from reference TRBV28 and TRBJ2-4, reads DVKVTQSSRYLVKRTGEKVFLECVQDMDHENMFWYRQDPGLGLRLIYFSYDVKMKEKGDIPEGYSVSREKKERFSLILESASTNQTSMYLCASSSRNLLAKNIQYFGAGTRLSVL.

This clonotype showed up just a few times. The V gene is TRBV28, the J gene TRBJ1-4, with D perhaps TRBD1 (5 bases). Per germline, CDR1 MDHEN and CDR2 SYDVKM. V was shortened by 4 bases and J by 7 bases, with 28 bases between the two germline ends. This CDR3 has 19 amino acids. CDR3 amino acids: CASSSPLGPAGPFGEKLFF. CDR3 nucleotides: TGTGCCAGCAGTTCCCCCCTAGGACCAGCGGGGCCCTTCGGTGAAAAACTGTTTTTT.